These 27 T cell receptor beta chains were all obtained from the same sample, sequenced in a study of blood T cells in healthy people across ages. Through a sample-barcoded 5' primer and a J-beta primer mix, a second PCR was run for roughly 6 to 12 cycles. TCRdb reprocessed the 5' RACE reads via MiXCR and lists one record per CDR3 protein. The sample has 1,800,000 or so distinct CDR3 sequences; roughly 43% are singletons. Sequenced: blood. The receptors stem from a human donor in good health.

With regard to this clonotype: Germline and junction disagree at one end, which may indicate a read error. The chain has TRBV4-2 and TRBJ1-2; 7 bases are shared with TRBD1. Germline-derived CDR1 and CDR2 are LGHNA and YNFKEQ. This CDR3 region has 14 residues. CDR3 coding DNA: TGTGCCGGCAGCTACCAGGGGGTGACCTATGACTACACCTTC. It yields the protein CAGSYQGVTYDYTF.

V and J are TRBV28 and TRBJ1-2; D uncertain. The CDR3 length is 15 residues. Trimming removed 3 bases from V and 3 bases from J, with 14 bases in between. From germline, CDR1 is MDHEN and CDR2 SYDVKM. As DNA, the CDR3 is TGTGCCAGCAGTTTTTTACGCTACGGCGACTATGGCTACACCTTC. Translating gives CASSFLRYGDYGYTF.

This clonotype appeared a few times. The gene calls are TRBV28 and TRBJ1-1; D is possibly TRBD1 (5 bases). The germline CDR1 and CDR2 sequences are MDHEN and SYDVKM. This CDR3 has 14 amino acids. The V end lost 5 bases, the J end lost 0 bases, and 10 bases lay between the germline ends. In nucleotides, the CDR3 is TGTGCCAGCAGTAAGGGGTTGATGAACACTGAAGCTTTCTTT. Translation gives CASSKGLMNTEAFF.

V usage is TRBV28 and J usage is TRBJ2-5; the match to TRBD2 covers 7 bases. The junction had 13 bases not matched to a gene; V was cut back by 0 bases and J by 3 bases. The CDR3 is made up of 18 amino acids. Germline CDR1 reads MDHEN; CDR2 reads SYDVKM. The CDR3 region is CASSLWDGGELQKETQYF. As DNA, the CDR3 is TGTGCCAGCAGTTTATGGGATGGGGGGGAGCTGCAAAAAGAGACCCAGTACTTC.

The rearrangement joins TRBV27 to TRBJ2-7, with TRBD2 as a possible D gene (6 bases). Trimming shortened V by 5 bases and J by 3 bases, and 17 bases separated the two germline ends. This CDR3 is 15 amino acids long. CDR1 is MNHEY, CDR2 SMNVEV, per germline (reference sequence). CDR3 protein: CASSGPPGLIYEQYF. CDR3 bases: TGTGCCAGCAGTGGGCCGCCGGGACTGATCTACGAGCAGTACTTC.

The chain uses TRBV28 and TRBJ1-1; tentative D call: TRBD1 (6 bases). This CDR3 spans 13 amino acids. Germline V gene lookup returns CDR1 MDHEN and CDR2 SYDVKM. Trimming left V 10 bases short and J 1 base short, with 13 bases between. CDR3 amino acids: CATYGQKNTEAFF. DNA of the CDR3: TGTGCCACCTATGGACAGAAGAACACTGAAGCTTTCTTT.

The chain carries TRBV7-2 and TRBJ1-1; TRBD1 agrees at 7 bases. Losses at the gene ends were 7 bases for V and 4 bases for J; bases not matched to a gene: 9. The germline CDR1 and CDR2 sequences are SGHTA and FQGNSA. The CDR3 has 14 residues. The CDR3 nucleotides read TGTGCCAGCACCAAGGACAGGTTCTCCACTGAAGCTTTCTTT. It yields the protein CASTKDRFSTEAFF.

The V gene is TRBV6-2 or TRBV6-3, the J gene TRBJ2-4; TRBD2 is a possible D gene (6 bases). This CDR3 has 16 residues. Trimming removed 0 bases at V and 8 bases at J, with 17 bases between. From germline, CDR1 is MNHEY and CDR2 SVGEGT. CDR3 region: CASSYSNPGEQDIQYF. The CDR3 nucleotides are TGTGCCAGCAGTTACTCGAACCCGGGGGAACAAGACATTCAGTACTTC.

This clonotype was found a few times. V and J are TRBV28 and TRBJ1-1, with a possible D match to TRBD1 (5 bases). Germline loops: CDR1 MDHEN, CDR2 SYDVKM. V lost 5 bases and J 6 bases, leaving 13 bases between the germline ends. The CDR3 has 13 residues. The CDR3 sequence is CASSHQGFAEAFF. CDR3 nucleotides: TGTGCCAGCAGTCATCAGGGTTTCGCTGAAGCTTTCTTT.

The chain has TRBV10-3 and TRBJ1-2; 8 bases agree with TRBD1. Trimming cost V 7 bases and J 6 bases; bases outside gene matches: 13. Per the germline V gene, CDR1 is ENHRY and CDR2 is SYGVKD. CDR3 length equals 15 residues. The CDR3 nucleotides are TGTGCCATCATCACAGGTCAGGGGGCCCCCGATGGCTACACCTTC. Translated: CAIITGQGAPDGYTF.

This clonotype was counted between two and nine times. The chain combines TRBV6-2 or TRBV6-3 with TRBJ2-7; a weak D match, TRBD1 (5 bases). Germline V CDR1 and CDR2: MNHEY, SVGEGT. The CDR3 totals 14 residues. Trimming stripped 5 bases from V and 7 bases from J, with 18 bases between. The CDR3 nucleotides are TGTGCCAGCAGTCTAAGAAGCAGGGATGGAGAGCAGTACTTC. It translates to CASSLRSRDGEQYF.

The V gene is TRBV7-8, the J gene TRBJ1-1; D is possibly TRBD1 (5 bases). The germline V and J ends were trimmed by 1 base and 0 bases, with 12 bases remaining between them. Germline values: CDR1 SGHVS, CDR2 FQNEAQ. The CDR3 length is 16 residues. CDR3 amino acids: CASSLERGPMNTEAFF. In DNA, the CDR3 is TGTGCCAGCAGCTTAGAGCGGGGCCCTATGAACACTGAAGCTTTCTTT.

The chain employs TRBV7-2 and TRBJ1-2; D not certain. In germline, CDR1 is SGHTA, CDR2 FQGNSA. CDR3 size: 16 residues. Trimming cost V 0 bases and J 4 bases, with 15 bases left between them. The CDR3 sequence is CASSLARDTNFYGYTF. In nucleotides, the CDR3 is TGTGCCAGCAGCTTAGCTCGGGATACGAACTTCTATGGCTACACCTTC.

This chain uses TRBV27 with TRBJ1-6; D perhaps matches TRBD1 (6 bases). V lost 8 bases to trimming and J lost 6 bases, with 20 bases between them. This CDR3 spans 16 amino acids. Germline lookup yields CDR1 MNHEY and CDR2 SMNVEV (reference sequence). CDR3 in amino acids: CASATWTVWSNSPLHF. CDR3 DNA sequence: TGTGCCAGCGCAACCTGGACAGTCTGGAGTAATTCACCCCTCCACTTT.

The chain employs TRBV20-1 and TRBJ1-5; D possibly corresponds to TRBD1 (6 bases). Looked up from germline, CDR1 is DFQATT and CDR2 is SNEGSKA (reference sequence). The CDR3 has 14 amino acids. V was trimmed by 1 base and J by 5 bases, leaving 12 bases between them. CDR3 sequence: CSARVDRSYQPQHF. The CDR3 bases are TGCAGTGCTAGAGTCGACAGGTCCTATCAGCCCCAGCATTTT.

The chain joins TRBV12-3 or TRBV12-4 to TRBJ2-7; 9 nucleotides agree with TRBD2. V was pared by 6 bases and J by 0 bases, with 9 bases of the junction left unmatched. The CDR3 is 16 residues long. The CDR3 region has the DNA TGTGCCAGCAGACCAAGCGGGGGGCCTCACTCCTACGAGCAGTACTTC. This translates into CASRPSGGPHSYEQYF.

Of note for this clonotype: A much larger clone differs from this one at a single base, so this may be a read error. The rearrangement joins TRBV10-3 to TRBJ2-5; 11 bases match TRBD2. This CDR3 comprises 18 residues. The V gene's germline CDR1 is ENHRY and CDR2 SYGVKD. The DNA of the CDR3 is TGTGCCATCAGTGAGAAGATTCTAGCGGGGGGTATGGGAGAGACCCGGTACTTC. Translation: CAISEKILAGGMGETRYF.

This clonotype was observed a handful of times. The CDR3 spells CATSGKLQDRWTDTQYF. CDR3 bases: TGTGCCACCAGTGGAAAGCTACAGGATCGGTGGACAGATACGCAGTATTTT. The chain combines TRBV24-1 with TRBJ2-3; possibly TRBD1 for D (5 bases). Trimming removed 5 bases from V and 3 bases from J, with 20 bases in between. CDR1 is KGHDR, CDR2 SFDVKD, per germline. CDR3 size: 17 residues.

This clonotype has more than one count but fewer than ten. The gene calls are TRBV6-2 or TRBV6-3 and TRBJ2-1, with 9 bases matching TRBD1. V lost 1 base, J lost 8 bases, and 6 bases stayed unmatched. CDR3 length: 15 residues. Germline CDR1 is MNHEY and CDR2 is SVGEGT. CDR3: CASSYLQGARDEQFF. In nucleotides, the CDR3 is TGTGCCAGCAGTTACTTACAGGGGGCGAGGGATGAGCAGTTCTTC.

This clonotype was seen a few times. This chain's CDR3 is CASSRPGNTGELFF. CDR3 nucleotide sequence: TGTGCCAGCAGCCGACCGGGGAACACCGGGGAGCTGTTTTTT. The chain has TRBV7-2 and TRBJ2-2; D gene unclear. The CDR3 loop spans 14 amino acids. Germline-derived CDR1 and CDR2 are SGHTA and FQGNSA. The V and J ends lost 5 bases and 1 base respectively, with 8 bases between them. The full variable domain, rest sourced from reference TRBV7-2 and TRBJ2-2, is GAGVSQSPSNKVTEKGKDVELRCDPISGHTALYWYRQSLGQGLEFLIYFQGNSAPDKSGLPSDRFSAERTGGSVSTLTIQRTQQEDSAVYLCASSRPGNTGELFFGEGSRLTVL.

This clonotype was observed a few times. This chain joins TRBV21-1 and TRBJ2-5; the table's D call of TRBD2 was not tested on the DNA. TRBV21-1 is listed as a pseudogene. The CDR3 covers 16 residues. CDR3 in amino acids: CASSKAEVGEGKTQYF. The DNA of the CDR3 is TGTGCCAGCAGCAAAGCCGAAGTAGGGGAGGGGAAGACCCAGTACTTC.

The V gene is TRBV12-3 or TRBV12-4, the J gene TRBJ2-1; D ambiguous. V was clipped by 3 bases and J by 7 bases, with 16 bases between them. The CDR3 spans 15 residues. The CDR3 DNA reads TGTGCCAGCAGTTTTTATAGTACAGACTCAAATGAGCAGTTCTTC. This gives the protein CASSFYSTDSNEQFF.

This clonotype has more than one count but fewer than ten. The rearrangement uses TRBV20-1 and TRBJ2-3; TRBD2 is a possible D gene (7 bases). Germline V lookup: CDR1 DFQATT, CDR2 SNEGSKA (reference sequence). With 6 bases removed from V and 2 bases from J, the gap between germline ends came to 21 bases. This CDR3 region has 16 residues. For the CDR3, the DNA is TGCAGTGCCGTAAGGGGGGGGGCGGGGGTCACAGATACGCAGTATTTT. Translated, it gives CSAVRGGAGVTDTQYF.

This chain joins TRBV29-1 and TRBJ2-7; the D gene could be TRBD1 or TRBD2 (5 bases each). From germline, CDR1 is SQVTM and CDR2 ANQGSEA. Trimming took off 7 bases at V and 5 bases at J, with 18 bases between the two ends. This CDR3 has 13 residues. Written as DNA, the CDR3 is TGCAGCGCCCGGGACGGTCGAAGGAACGAGCAGTACTTC. Encoded protein: CSARDGRRNEQYF.

This rearrangement joins TRBV10-3 to TRBJ1-1; TRBD1 matches 7 bases. J gave up 4 bases and V 10 bases, and 9 bases lay outside the gene matches. This CDR3 has 13 amino acids. Germline CDR1 and CDR2: ENHRY and SYGVKD. The CDR3 DNA follows: TGTGCCACCCAGGGGGGGATGACCACTGAAGCTTTCTTT. It specifies CATQGGMTTEAFF.

The J gene is TRBJ1-1, the V gene TRBV6-5; tentatively, D is TRBD1 (5 bases). V dropped 2 bases and J dropped 0 bases, with 16 bases sitting between them. Germline values: CDR1 MNHEY, CDR2 SVGAGI. This CDR3 has 17 amino acids. In DNA form, the CDR3 reads TGTGCCAGCAGTTACGGTTTTGGGGCTGGGGTGAACACTGAAGCTTTCTTT. This encodes CASSYGFGAGVNTEAFF.

The chain links TRBV4-3 to TRBJ1-5, with no clear D. The CDR3 totals 15 residues. V was shortened by 7 bases and J by 5 bases, with 18 bases between the two germline ends. The germline gives CDR1 LGHNA, CDR2 YSLEER. The CDR3 loop is CASTHDLYGDQPQHF. CDR3 DNA: TGCGCCAGCACCCATGACCTCTACGGCGATCAGCCCCAGCATTTT.